These 23 T cell receptor beta chains originate from one sample sequenced in a study of T-cell reconstitution after alpha-beta-depleted transplantation in children. A library of TCRbeta sequences, prepared with unique molecular identifiers, was generated. MiXCR was run by TCRdb on the PCR reads, yielding one entry per CDR3 protein. Among about 830,000 distinct CDR3 sequences listed, roughly 15% were seen once. Material: PBMCs, mostly from graft donor cells, obtained 360 days after TCRalphabeta/CD19-depleted stem cell transplant. The source is a male patient under 18 who had a stem cell transplant for acute lymphoblastic leukemia, so the T cells may come from the graft donor.

The chain uses TRBV5-1 and TRBJ2-5; 8 bases fit TRBD1. CDR3 length: 15 amino acids. CDR1 SGHRS and CDR2 YFSETQ come from the germline V gene. Trimming removed 4 bases from V and 3 bases from J; junction bases left unmatched: 8. The CDR3 DNA reads as TGCGCCAGCAGCAGGACCGGGACAGGAAAAGAGACCCAGTACTTC. Its translation is CASSRTGTGKETQYF.

There are a few counts of this clonotype. The chain uses TRBV5-1 and TRBJ1-2; 12 nucleotides line up with TRBD1. Germline V gene data show CDR1 as SGHRS and CDR2 as YFSETQ. CDR3 size: 14 residues. The V gene end was trimmed by 4 bases and the J gene end by 7 bases; junction bases not matched to a gene: 5. The DNA for the CDR3 is TGCGCCAGCAGCGGGGGACAGGGGGCGAGTGGCTACACCTTC. Protein: CASSGGQGASGYTF.

This clonotype occurred many times. This chain connects TRBV20-1 to TRBJ2-7, with D possibly being TRBD1 or TRBD2 (5 bases each). The V gene's germline CDR1 is DFQATT and CDR2 SNEGSKA (reference sequence). Trimming removed 1 base from V and 3 bases from J, with 13 bases in between. The CDR3 extends over 14 amino acids. This CDR3 reads CSARGDPPFYEQYF. DNA of the CDR3: TGCAGTGCTAGAGGGGACCCACCGTTCTACGAGCAGTACTTC.

This clonotype was counted only a few times. The chain joins TRBV10-3 to TRBJ2-1; the D gene is possibly TRBD2 (6 bases). The V end lost 3 bases, the J end lost 5 bases, and 14 bases lay between the germline ends. Per germline, CDR1 ENHRY and CDR2 SYGVKD. This CDR3 is built from 15 residues. The DNA of the CDR3 is TGTGCCATCAGTGACCTGGGACTCGAAAACAATGAGCAGTTCTTC. Its translation: CAISDLGLENNEQFF.

Comments on this clonotype: At one boundary the junction diverges from the germline segment, which might be a read error. This sequence joins TRBV29-1 and TRBJ2-5; either TRBD1 or TRBD2 may supply D (5 bases each). There are 12 residues in the CDR3. Germline-derived CDR1 and CDR2 are SQVTM and ANQGSEA. DNA for the CDR3: TGCAGCGTCATCCGGGACCAAGGGACCCAGTACTTC. Translated: CSVIRDQGTQYF.

The genes are TRBV2 and TRBJ2-2; D may correspond to TRBD1 or TRBD2 (5 bases each). From germline, CDR1 is SNHLY and CDR2 FYNNEI. The length of the CDR3 is 17 residues. The ends were cut back, 0 bases at V and 6 bases at J, with 17 bases in the middle. The CDR3 sequence: CASSEAGLAWSPGELFF. CDR3 bases: TGTGCCAGCAGTGAAGCGGGGCTAGCTTGGTCGCCCGGGGAGCTGTTTTTT.

There are a few counts of this clonotype. The chain carries TRBV12-3 or TRBV12-4 and TRBJ2-7, with no clear D. The CDR3 has 11 amino acids. V lost 3 bases to trimming and J lost 5 bases, with 5 bases between them. Written as DNA, the CDR3 is TGTGCCAGCAGTTTGATGAACGAGCAGTACTTC. Protein sequence: CASSLMNEQYF.

This rearrangement joins TRBV6-1 to TRBJ2-1, with 7 bases fitting TRBD2. The germline V gene has CDR1 MNHNS and CDR2 SASEGT. J gave up 2 bases and V 10 bases, and 5 bases lay outside the gene matches. The CDR3 length is 13 residues. This CDR3 reads CATSGVTYNEQFF. In DNA, the CDR3 is TGTGCCACCAGCGGGGTTACCTACAATGAGCAGTTCTTC.

The chain joins TRBV6-1 to TRBJ1-1, with 10 bases matching TRBD1. The CDR3 spans 14 residues. Looked up from germline, CDR1 is MNHNS and CDR2 is SASEGT. V gave up 5 bases and J gave up 8 bases; unmatched junction bases: 8. CDR3 coding DNA: TGTGCCAGCAGTACGGACAGGGGGGTTTCAGAAGCTTTCTTT. Encoded protein: CASSTDRGVSEAFF.

V usage is TRBV20-1 and J usage is TRBJ2-5; 9 nucleotides match TRBD2. The length of the CDR3 is 15 residues. After removal of 2 bases from V and 4 bases from J, the junction contained 8 bases not matched to a gene. Germline V gene data show CDR1 as DFQATT and CDR2 as SNEGSKA (reference sequence). The CDR3, as DNA: TGCAGTGCTAGATGGGCGGGAGGGCCGGGAGAGACCCAGTACTTC. Translating gives CSARWAGGPGETQYF.

The V and J genes are TRBV4-2 and TRBJ2-5; TRBD1 might be the D (6 bases). The CDR3 has 15 residues. V dropped 4 bases and J dropped 1 base, with 13 bases sitting between them. CDR1 and CDR2 (germline): LGHNA, YNFKEQ. CDR3: CASSPGRTAQETQYF. The CDR3 coding sequence is TGTGCCAGCAGCCCCGGAAGGACAGCCCAAGAGACCCAGTACTTC.

This clonotype was seen repeatedly, ten times or more. The chain joins TRBV12-3 or TRBV12-4 to TRBJ1-3; the match to TRBD1 covers 7 bases. The CDR3 has 13 residues. V gave up 7 bases and J gave up 8 bases; unmatched junction bases: 8. CDR3 in amino acids: CASIPQDRHTIYF. CDR3 DNA: TGTGCCAGCATCCCACAGGACAGGCACACCATATATTTT.

CDR3 sequence: CASSPGPGRALGNEQFF. Written as DNA, the CDR3 is TGTGCCAGCAGCCCCGGGCCCGGGAGGGCCTTGGGGAATGAGCAGTTCTTC. The V and J genes are TRBV7-3 and TRBJ2-1; 8 nucleotides line up with TRBD2. The germline CDR1 and CDR2 sequences are SGHTA and FQGTGA. The CDR3 has 17 residues. With 5 bases clipped from V and 7 bases from J, the junction kept 16 bases outside the gene matches. Supplemented by reference TRBV7-3 and TRBJ2-1, the full variable domain reads GAGVSQTPSNKVTEKGKYVELRCDPISGHTALYWYRQSLGQGPEFLIYFQGTGAADDSGLPNDRFFAVRPEGSVSTLKIQRTERGDSAVYLCASSPGPGRALGNEQFFGPGTRLTVL.

This clonotype was counted only a few times. The chain recombines TRBV29-1 with TRBJ2-2; D unclear. Trimming pared 3 bases from V and 0 bases from J, leaving 8 bases between. The CDR3 is made up of 14 amino acids. Germline V gives CDR1 SQVTM, CDR2 ANQGSEA. CDR3 residues: CSVDYGTNTGELFF. The CDR3 bases are TGCAGCGTTGACTACGGAACGAACACCGGGGAGCTGTTTTTT.

This chain uses TRBV20-1 with TRBJ1-3; the D is unclear. In germline, CDR1 is DFQATT, CDR2 SNEGSKA (reference sequence). The CDR3 is 15 residues long. V gave up 2 bases and J gave up 4 bases, with 15 bases separating them. The CDR3 DNA follows: TGCAGTGCTAGAAGGACTCTCTGGTACGGAAACACCATATATTTT. The encoded protein is CSARRTLWYGNTIYF.

This clonotype was counted between two and nine times. The chain links TRBV7-9 to TRBJ2-5; a weak D match, TRBD1 (6 bases). V lost 1 base and J lost 7, with 10 bases in between. The CDR3 spans 13 residues. CDR1 is SEHNR and CDR2 is FQNEAQ in the germline V gene (reference sequence). CDR3: CASSLEGHTTQYF. CDR3 DNA sequence: TGTGCCAGCAGCTTAGAGGGACATACGACCCAGTACTTC. Full variable domain (missing parts from reference TRBV7-9 and TRBJ2-5): DTGVSQNPRHKITKRGQNVTFRCDPISEHNRLYWYRQTLGQGPEFLTYFQNEAQLEKSRLLSDRFSAERPKGSFSTLEIQRTEQGDSAMYLCASSLEGHTTQYFGPGTRLLVL.

The chain has TRBV4-1 and TRBJ2-7; 7 bases fit TRBD1. The germline gives CDR1 MGHRA, CDR2 YSYEKL. With 1 base clipped from V and 2 bases from J, the junction kept 2 bases outside the gene matches. The CDR3 sequence is 14 residues long. The CDR3 nucleotides are TGCGCCAGCAGCCAAGTGGGACAGCCCTACGAGCAGTACTTC. It is translated as CASSQVGQPYEQYF.

This clonotype was detected only a few times. The V and J genes are TRBV15 and TRBJ2-3; 11 positions agree with TRBD2. Looked up from germline, CDR1 is LNHNV and CDR2 is YYDKDF (reference sequence). This CDR3 contains 17 residues. The V gene end was trimmed by 1 base and the J gene end by 3 bases; junction bases not matched to a gene: 6. The DNA for the CDR3 is TGTGCCACCAGCAGAGGACTAGCGGGGTTTGTTACAGATACGCAGTATTTT. Residues: CATSRGLAGFVTDTQYF.

This chain joins TRBV9 and TRBJ2-1, with D perhaps matching TRBD1 or TRBD2 (6 bases each). The V and J ends lost 7 bases and 2 bases respectively, with 22 bases between them. The CDR3 extends over 17 amino acids. CDR1 SGDLS and CDR2 YYNGEE come from the germline V gene. The CDR3 nucleotides read TGTGCCAGCGGAGCACAGGGAGGCTATCTAACCTACAATGAGCAGTTCTTC. This encodes CASGAQGGYLTYNEQFF. The entire variable domain, with the rest obtained from reference TRBV9 and TRBJ2-1, is as follows: DSGVTQTPKHLITATGQRVTLRCSPRSGDLSVYWYQQSLDQGLQFLIQYYNGEERAKGNILERFSAQQFPDLHSELNLSSLELGDSALYFCASGAQGGYLTYNEQFFGPGTRLTVL.

The CDR3 DNA follows: TGTGCCAGCTCAACAGCTTGGGGCTCCTACGAGCAGTACTTC. Translation: CASSTAWGSYEQYF. The chain employs TRBV18 and TRBJ2-7; no firm D call. CDR1 and CDR2 from the germline V gene are KGHSH and LQKENI. This CDR3 has 14 residues. Trimming removed 5 bases at V and 0 bases at J, with 11 bases between.

This clonotype was counted only a few times. The chain employs TRBV29-1 and TRBJ1-1; the D gene is possibly TRBD1 (5 bases). Germline lookup yields CDR1 SQVTM and CDR2 ANQGSEA. Trimming shortened V by 3 bases and J by 2 bases, and 10 bases separated the two germline ends. CDR3 length equals 13 residues. The CDR3 DNA sequence: TGCAGCGTTGAGAGGGGCACCAACACTGAAGCTTTCTTT. As protein: CSVERGTNTEAFF.

The rearrangement links TRBV15 to TRBJ2-1, with D perhaps matching TRBD2 (6 bases). The CDR3 runs 14 residues. Germline values: CDR1 LNHNV, CDR2 YYDKDF (reference sequence). The V end lost 4 bases, the J end lost 5 bases, and 12 bases lay between the germline ends. CDR3 loop: CATSTRLENNEQFF. CDR3 DNA: TGTGCCACCAGCACTCGACTAGAGAACAATGAGCAGTTCTTC. Full variable domain (outside the CDR3, taken from reference TRBV15 and TRBJ2-1): DAMVIQNPRYQVTQFGKPVTLSCSQTLNHNVMYWYQQKSSQAPKLLFHYYDKDFNNEADTPDNFQSRRPNTSFCFLDIRSPGLGDTAMYLCATSTRLENNEQFFGPGTRLTVL.

The V call is TRBV20-1, the J call TRBJ2-3, with 11 bases matching TRBD2. The CDR3 has 15 amino acids. CDR1 and CDR2 (germline): DFQATT, SNEGSKA (reference sequence). V shed 3 bases, J shed 2 bases, and the junction held 4 bases outside the gene matches. The CDR3, as DNA: TGCAGTGCTAGGGGACTAGCGGAGATCACAGATACGCAGTATTTT. It specifies CSARGLAEITDTQYF.